Listed below are T cell receptor beta chains from one sample, sequenced in a study of CD8 T cells in Susac syndrome. TCRdb analysed the immunoSEQ multiplex PCR reads with MiXCR anew, one entry per CDR3 protein. The repertoire includes approximately 150,000 distinct CDR3 sequences, approximately 94% of them detected once, and 0.065% to 0.1% sits in the top ten. Sequencing was done on a sample of CD4+ T cells from PBMCs. The receptors stem from a human donor in good health. Each CDR3 is given with its conserved first and last residue. D genes are given only for firm matches. The size of a clone is reported for some rows only, either as once, few or many, or as a class for expanded clones.

abundance,j_gene,v_gene,d_gene,CDR3nt,CDR3aa
NA,TRBJ1-1,TRBV7-2,NA,TGTGCCAGCAGCCTACCCCCGGCAGGGAACACTGAAGCTTTCTTT,CASSLPPAGNTEAFF
once,TRBJ1-4,TRBV12-2,NA,TGTGCCACGGGGGGACCCCGGTGTGGGGAAAAACTGTTTTTT,CATGGPRCGEKLFF
NA,TRBJ2-3,TRBV20-1,NA,TGCAGTGAATCGGAGTACAGTCCCAGCACAGATACGCAGTATTTT,CSESEYSPSTDTQYF
NA,TRBJ1-2,TRBV18,TRBD1,TGTGCCAGCTCACCTCGGCCAAGACTGGACAGGGTGAACTATGGCTACACCTTC,CASSPRPRLDRVNYGYTF
few,TRBJ1-4,TRBV7-2,NA,TGTGCCAGCAGCTCACAGGGTAGAGATGAAAAACTGTTTTTT,CASSSQGRDEKLFF
NA,TRBJ2-1,TRBV5-4,NA,TGTGCCAGCAGCTTGGTAGACTTCAATGAGCAGTTCTTC,CASSLVDFNEQFF
once,TRBJ2-2,TRBV14,NA,TGTGCCAGCAGCCAAGTTCGGGGGCGGGAGCTGTTTTTT,CASSQVRGRELFF
NA,TRBJ1-2,TRBV12-3/TRBV12-4,NA,TGTGCCAGCAATAATGGAATCAGGGAGGGAGGCTACACCTTC,CASNNGIREGGYTF
NA,TRBJ1-2,TRBV19,NA,TGTGCCAGTAGTCCCCCCCCCGGGATAGTTCATAACTATGGCTACACCTTC,CASSPPPGIVHNYGYTF
NA,TRBJ2-6,TRBV27,NA,TGTGCCAGCAGTTTAAGGGGGACCGGGGCCAACGTCCTGACTTTC,CASSLRGTGANVLTF
NA,TRBJ2-2,TRBV30,NA,TGTGCCTGGAGTGTCCGGGGGCGGGAAACCGGGGAGCTGTTTTTT,CAWSVRGRETGELFF
NA,TRBJ1-4,TRBV6-6,NA,TGTGCCAGCAGTTACTGGGGGGGCGCGAGTGAAAAACTGTTTTTT,CASSYWGGASEKLFF
once,TRBJ1-1,TRBV27,NA,TGTGCCAGCAGCCCAGTGGGGGGGACTGAAGCTTTCTTT,CASSPVGGTEAFF
NA,TRBJ2-7,TRBV30,TRBD2,TGTGCCTGGAGCGGGGGGGCGGACTACGAGCAGTACTTC,CAWSGGADYEQYF
NA,TRBJ1-2,TRBV5-1,NA,TGCGCCAGCAGCTTGGAAGGTTCCCCCTATGGCTACACCTTC,CASSLEGSPYGYTF
NA,TRBJ2-3,TRBV5-4,NA,TGTGCCAGCAGAAAGGACAGAGGTTGGACAGATACGCAGTATTTT,CASRKDRGWTDTQYF
NA,TRBJ2-7,TRBV7-9,NA,TGTGCCAGCAGCTTAGTCCCCTACGAGCAGTACTTC,CASSLVPYEQYF
NA,TRBJ1-2,TRBV15,TRBD1,TGTGCCACCAGCAACCGGGACAGCAGAAGGGCTAGCGGCTACACCTTC,CATSNRDSRRASGYTF
once,TRBJ2-7,TRBV20-1,TRBD2,TGCAGTGCTAGAGATCGGACTAGCGGGAGATTCTACGAGCAGTACTTC,CSARDRTSGRFYEQYF
NA,TRBJ2-7,TRBV2,TRBD1,TGTGCCAGCAGTGAGCAGGGGGTCTACGAGCAGTACTTC,CASSEQGVYEQYF
NA,TRBJ2-7,TRBV27,TRBD2,TGTGCCAGCAGTTCCCCTAGCGGGAGGAGCTCCTACGAGCAGTACTTC,CASSSPSGRSSYEQYF
NA,TRBJ2-1,TRBV5-1,TRBD2,TGCGCCAGCAGCTTGGGCCTAAAAAATCCCCCCGGGGGGGATGAGCAGTTCTTC,CASSLGLKNPPGGDEQFF